A single T cell receptor (beta chain) is shown here with its context. The data were taken from a study of CD8 T cells in Susac syndrome. The RNA, about 0.45 to 1 ug, was put through reverse transcription using random hexamers. It was immunoSEQ multiplex PCR that amplified TCR beta CDR3 across 54 Vbeta and 13 Jbeta. One entry per CDR3 protein, called by TCRdb with MiXCR from the immunoSEQ multiplex PCR reads. Of about 440,000 distinct CDR3 sequences listed, around 85% are singletons. Relapsing-remitting disease, either stable or active, was present in the treatment-naive patients who were the multiple sclerosis controls. This CDR3 is 14 amino acids long. CDR1 MGHRA and CDR2 YSYEKL come from the germline V gene. J gave up 5 bases and V 1 base, and 4 bases lay outside the gene matches.

The gene calls are TRBV4-1 and TRBJ2-7, with 8 bases lining up with TRBD1. This receptor was identified in a human donor with multiple sclerosis. The source material was CD8+ T cells from PBMCs. DNA for the CDR3: TGCGCCAGCAGCCAAGGGACAGGGTCCGACGAGCAGTACTTC. This gives the protein CASSQGTGSDEQYF.